These 29 T cell receptor beta chains share one sample of origin, sequenced in a study of response to subunit inactivated influenza vaccine. TCRdb processed the RT-PCR reads anew with MiXCR; each CDR3 protein has one entry. The repertoire holds over 300,000 distinct CDR3 sequences, with about a fifth as singletons. Sequencing used PBMCs from blood, obtained about 20 months after vaccination. These receptors originate from a man aged 50-75 years who received an inactivated influenza vaccine.

This clonotype was seen only a few times. The chain carries TRBV20-1 and TRBJ1-2, with TRBD1 matching 7 bases. After removal of 4 bases from V and 4 bases from J, the junction contained 6 bases not matched to a gene. The CDR3 is 13 residues long. CDR1 and CDR2 (germline): DFQATT, SNEGSKA (reference sequence). The CDR3 here is CSAIRGRGYGYTF. Written as DNA, the CDR3 is TGCAGTGCTATTAGGGGGCGCGGCTATGGCTACACCTTC.

The V gene is TRBV12-3 or TRBV12-4, the J gene TRBJ2-1; 7 bases map to TRBD2. J was trimmed by 0 bases and V by 4 bases; bases with no gene match: 9. This CDR3 contains 17 residues. CDR3 bases: TGTGCCAGCAGTTCCCCTTTGGGGGGGAGCTCCTACAATGAGCAGTTCTTC. Translating it yields CASSSPLGGSSYNEQFF.

This chain links TRBV6-5 with TRBJ2-3, with 8 bases aligning to TRBD2. Germline V gives CDR1 MNHEY, CDR2 SVGAGI. The CDR3 consists of 15 residues. Germline trimming cut 4 bases from V and 3 bases from J; bases unmatched to any gene: 6. The DNA of the CDR3 is TGTGCCAGCAGTTCCCAAGCGGGGGCTACAGATACGCAGTATTTT. Its translation is CASSSQAGATDTQYF.

This clonotype came up many times. The chain uses TRBV19 and TRBJ2-3; 7 bases map to TRBD1. The CDR3 loop spans 14 amino acids. Germline V lookup: CDR1 LNHDA, CDR2 SQIVND (reference sequence). V shed 3 bases and J 3 bases; nucleotides not matched to a gene: 3. In DNA, the CDR3 is TGTGCCAGTAGTATCGGACAGGCGACAGATACGCAGTATTTT. Protein sequence: CASSIGQATDTQYF.

This clonotype was observed many times. In DNA, the CDR3 is TGTGCCAGCAGTTTGACCCTAGGACAGGGGAGTACTGAAGCTTTCTTT. Its translation: CASSLTLGQGSTEAFF. The chain has TRBV12-3 or TRBV12-4 and TRBJ1-1; 9 positions agree with TRBD1. V dropped 3 bases and J dropped 5; count of bases not matched to a gene: 10. This CDR3 is built from 16 residues.

This clonotype has only a few counts. This rearrangement joins TRBV7-9 to TRBJ1-4, with D tentatively TRBD1 (6 bases). The V gene lost 4 bases and the J gene lost 6 bases, with 9 bases spanning the gap. CDR3 length equals 13 residues. The germline CDR1 and CDR2 sequences are SEHNR and FQNEAQ (reference sequence). CDR3 region: CASSSGGHEKLFF. The CDR3 bases are TGTGCCAGCAGCTCGGGGGGGCATGAAAAACTGTTTTTT. The full variable domain, in which reference TRBV7-9 and TRBJ1-4 provide the parts outside the CDR3, is DTGVSQNPRHKITKRGQNVTFRCDPISEHNRLYWYRQTLGQGPEFLTYFQNEAQLEKSRLLSDRFSAERPKGSFSTLEIQRTEQGDSAMYLCASSSGGHEKLFFGSGTQLSVL.

This clonotype occurred a few times. The chain joins TRBV19 to TRBJ1-5, with D perhaps matching TRBD1 (5 bases). V lost 7 bases, J lost 6 bases, and 25 bases lay in between. The CDR3 is 17 residues long. Looked up from germline, CDR1 is LNHDA and CDR2 is SQIVND (reference sequence). CDR3 in amino acids: CASTYAGRVGTIQPQHF. CDR3 coding DNA: TGTGCCAGTACCTATGCCGGACGGGTAGGGACTATTCAGCCCCAGCATTTT.

This clonotype appeared a few times. The chain combines TRBV18 with TRBJ2-1; tentatively, D is TRBD1 (5 bases). The germline V gene encodes CDR1 KGHSH and CDR2 LQKENI. Trimming pared 3 bases from V and 7 bases from J, leaving 7 bases between. The CDR3 has 12 residues. The CDR3 spells CASSPWTNEQFF. CDR3 sequence (DNA): TGTGCCAGCTCACCGTGGACAAATGAGCAGTTCTTC.

This chain joins TRBV20-1 and TRBJ2-7; D tentatively reads TRBD1 or TRBD2 (5 bases each). Trimming stripped 6 bases from V and 0 bases from J, with 18 bases between. From germline, CDR1 is DFQATT and CDR2 SNEGSKA (reference sequence). The CDR3 spans 15 residues. In nucleotides, the CDR3 is TGCAGTGCCAGACTAACGGGACGGGACTCCTACGAGCAGTACTTC. It translates to CSARLTGRDSYEQYF.

This clonotype was seen at least ten times. CDR3 sequence: CASSRGDTDYGYTF. CDR3 DNA: TGCGCCAGCAGCCGGGGGGACACTGACTATGGCTACACCTTC. This chain joins TRBV4-1 and TRBJ1-2; a possible D gene is TRBD1 (6 bases). Deletions cut 4 bases from V and 3 bases from J, with 12 bases between. Germline V CDR1 and CDR2: MGHRA, YSYEKL. The CDR3 length is 14 residues.

The V and J genes are TRBV12-3 or TRBV12-4 and TRBJ1-3; possible D gene TRBD1, 5 bases. The CDR3 length is 14 residues. V lost 6 bases and J lost 0, with 9 bases in between. CDR3 sequence reads: CASSSTASGNTIYF. CDR3 DNA: TGTGCCAGCAGCTCGACAGCCTCTGGAAACACCATATATTTT.

The rearrangement uses TRBV7-9 and TRBJ1-6, with no clear D. The CDR3 length is 14 residues. The germline gives CDR1 SEHNR, CDR2 FQNEAQ (reference sequence). V was shortened by 4 bases and J by 6 bases, with 10 bases between the two germline ends. The CDR3 protein is CASSYGPSNSPLHF. The CDR3 DNA sequence: TGTGCCAGCAGCTACGGACCGAGTAATTCACCCCTCCACTTT.

This clonotype was detected many times. The chain combines TRBV27 with TRBJ1-3; no definite D call. V lost 6 bases and J lost 0, with 12 bases in between. This CDR3 is 15 amino acids long. Germline lookup yields CDR1 MNHEY and CDR2 SMNVEV (reference sequence). CDR3 DNA sequence: TGTGCCAGCAGCCCGGGGTGGGTCTCTGGAAACACCATATATTTT. Its protein product is CASSPGWVSGNTIYF.

This chain uses TRBV7-8 with TRBJ1-5; 10 nucleotides agree with TRBD1. The CDR3 sequence is 20 residues long. J lost 4 bases, V lost 2 bases, and 17 bases had no gene match. Germline CDR1 reads SGHVS; CDR2 reads FQNEAQ. CDR3 sequence (DNA): TGTGCCAGCAGCTTAATAAATACGGGACAGGGGCCTGTTAAGAATCAGCCCCAGCATTTT. This sequence encodes CASSLINTGQGPVKNQPQHF. Full variable domain (outside the CDR3, taken from reference TRBV7-8 and TRBJ1-5): GAGVSQSPRYKVAKRGQDVALRCDPISGHVSLFWYQQALGQGPEFLTYFQNEAQLDKSGLPSDRFFAERPEGSVSTLKIQRTQQEDSAVYLCASSLINTGQGPVKNQPQHFGDGTRLSIL.

This clonotype occurred many times. This chain joins TRBV7-8 and TRBJ1-1; 8 positions agree with TRBD1. V lost 1 base and J lost 7; bases outside the gene matches: 5. The CDR3 extends over 14 amino acids. Germline V gene sequence: CDR1 SGHVS, CDR2 FQNEAQ. The CDR3 loop is CASSLVTGGFEAFF. The CDR3, as DNA: TGTGCCAGCAGCTTAGTTACAGGGGGTTTTGAAGCTTTCTTT.

In its sample, this clonotype was seen many times. The chain is built from TRBV20-1 and TRBJ1-4; unclear D gene. The germline V gene encodes CDR1 DFQATT and CDR2 SNEGSKA (reference sequence). This CDR3 region has 14 residues. The V gene lost 4 bases and the J gene lost 8 bases, with 17 bases spanning the gap. The CDR3, as DNA: TGCAGTGCTACGAGCAGGCCCCCAGGAGAAAAACTGTTTTTT. Translation: CSATSRPPGEKLFF.

This clonotype was seen more than once but under ten times. This rearrangement joins TRBV6-2 or TRBV6-3 to TRBJ1-6; TRBD1 might be the D (5 bases). The CDR3 contains 14 residues. Germline V lookup: CDR1 MNHEY, CDR2 SVGEGT. V dropped 1 base and J dropped 9 bases, with 10 bases sitting between them. CDR3 protein: CASSYYLGTSPLHF. As DNA, the CDR3 is TGTGCCAGCAGTTACTACCTCGGGACTTCACCCCTCCACTTT.

This clonotype was detected many times. This chain uses TRBV12-3 or TRBV12-4 with TRBJ1-4; tentatively, D is TRBD1 (5 bases). V was shortened by 8 bases and J by 4 bases, with 17 bases between the two germline ends. This CDR3 contains 15 residues. The CDR3 sequence: CASRAFGTGNEKLFF. The CDR3 coding sequence is TGTGCCAGCCGGGCCTTCGGGACGGGTAATGAAAAACTGTTTTTT.

Only a few counts were recorded for this clonotype. The rearrangement uses TRBV27 and TRBJ1-2, with TRBD1 matching 9 bases. CDR3 length equals 16 residues. Germline V gene data show CDR1 as MNHEY and CDR2 as SMNVEV (reference sequence). With 4 bases clipped from V and 2 bases from J, the junction kept 8 bases outside the gene matches. CDR3 protein: CASSYPSGTGNYGYTF. CDR3 sequence (DNA): TGTGCCAGCAGTTATCCATCCGGGACAGGGAACTATGGCTACACCTTC.

This clonotype was counted between two and nine times. The chain employs TRBV25-1 and TRBJ1-1; D is unresolved. The V end lost 5 bases, the J end lost 0 bases, and 10 bases lay between the germline ends. The germline V gene has CDR1 MGHDK and CDR2 SYGVNS. This CDR3 comprises 14 residues. DNA for the CDR3: TGTGCCAGCAGTAGTGACCGGGTGAACACTGAAGCTTTCTTT. Translating it yields CASSSDRVNTEAFF.

This clonotype was seen more than once but under ten times. The chain links TRBV18 to TRBJ2-7, with D unresolved. With 1 base removed from V and 3 bases from J, the gap between germline ends came to 4 bases. CDR1 and CDR2 (germline): KGHSH, LQKENI. This CDR3 is built from 12 residues. CDR3 sequence: CASSPLGYEQYF. CDR3 sequence (DNA): TGTGCCAGCTCACCACTAGGCTACGAGCAGTACTTC.

The rearrangement uses TRBV7-9 and TRBJ2-5; D is perhaps TRBD1 (5 bases). The V and J ends lost 0 bases and 5 bases respectively, with 13 bases between them. CDR1 and CDR2 (germline): SEHNR, FQNEAQ (reference sequence). The length of the CDR3 is 15 residues. The CDR3 reads CASSLADILGETQYF. DNA for the CDR3: TGTGCCAGCAGCTTAGCGGACATTCTTGGGGAGACCCAGTACTTC.

This clonotype turned up a few times. In DNA, the CDR3 is TGTGCCAGCAGTACTAGCGGTATAACTCGGGGCAATGAGCAGTTCTTC. Its protein product is CASSTSGITRGNEQFF. The chain couples TRBV12-3 or TRBV12-4 to TRBJ2-1; 8 positions agree with TRBD2. This CDR3 spans 16 amino acids. V shed 5 bases and J 6 bases; nucleotides not matched to a gene: 12.

At least ten counts were recorded for this clonotype. The germline gene is not matched at one end of the junction; a read error may be the cause. This sequence joins TRBV7-8 and TRBJ2-1, with 10 bases lining up with TRBD2. The germline V gene has CDR1 SGHVS and CDR2 FQNEAQ. The CDR3 covers 17 residues. DNA of the CDR3: TGTGCCAGCAGCCCCGAGCGGGGGGGCATATCCTCCAATGAGCAGTTCTTC. It codes for CASSPERGGISSNEQFF.

The rearrangement joins TRBV7-9 to TRBJ2-5, with TRBD2 as a possible D gene (5 bases). The CDR3 has 17 residues. V dropped 2 bases and J dropped 3 bases, with 19 bases sitting between them. Per germline, CDR1 SEHNR and CDR2 FQNEAQ (reference sequence). This chain's CDR3 is CASSLIYTGGGEETQYF. CDR3 sequence (DNA): TGTGCCAGCAGCTTAATATATACCGGCGGAGGAGAAGAGACCCAGTACTTC.

The table lists this clonotype with many counts. The V gene is TRBV5-1, the J gene TRBJ1-1; unclear D gene. From germline, CDR1 is SGHRS and CDR2 YFSETQ. The CDR3 extends over 14 amino acids. The V end was cut by 1 base, the J end by 0 bases, with 7 bases between. The CDR3 DNA follows: TGCGCCAGCAGCTTGAGTAGGTTGAACACTGAAGCTTTCTTT. Residues: CASSLSRLNTEAFF.

The J gene is TRBJ2-1, the V gene TRBV4-3; no reliable D call. CDR1 and CDR2 from the germline V gene are LGHNA and YSLEER. V shed 1 base and J shed 6 bases, with 10 bases lying between them. The CDR3 extends over 14 amino acids. The CDR3 here is CASSQGHRRNEQFF. In nucleotides, the CDR3 is TGCGCCAGCAGCCAAGGGCACAGACGCAATGAGCAGTTCTTC.

This clonotype was seen only a few times. The CDR3 protein is CASSDRQYIGETQYF. CDR3 in DNA: TGTGCCAGCAGCGACAGACAGTACATTGGGGAGACCCAGTACTTC. The chain uses TRBV7-2 and TRBJ2-5; TRBD1 is a possible D gene (5 bases). CDR1 SGHTA and CDR2 FQGNSA come from the germline V gene. This CDR3 spans 15 amino acids. The V end was cut by 5 bases, the J end by 5 bases, with 18 bases between.

The gene calls are TRBV20-1 and TRBJ2-7, with TRBD2 identical over 12 bases. The CDR3 consists of 18 residues. V was pared by 6 bases and J by 1 base, with 16 bases of the junction left unmatched. The germline V gene has CDR1 DFQATT and CDR2 SNEGSKA (reference sequence). CDR3 nucleotides: TGCAGTGCCCAAGAACCGGGGCCGACTAGCGGGGGTTCCTACGAGCAGTACTTC. It encodes CSAQEPGPTSGGSYEQYF.